This T cell receptor beta chain was captured in a study of shared clonotypes between healthy human individuals (dated by TCRdb to about 2020). For the study in its entirety: The cohort included three men and a couple of women between 18 and 49 years of age. Per donor, three plates each were used for CD4 naive and CD4 memory, two for CD8 naive, and one for CD8 memory. To increase sequencing depth and limit assay-specific biases, TCR repertoire library preparation and sequencing were carried out by different laboratories using diverse techniques. Leukapheresis yielded between about 0.85 and 10 billion PBMCs per donor. The study deeply sequenced blood TCR repertoires of several healthy adults to estimate repertoire size and the extent of clonotype sharing between individuals. Overall study outcomes, separate from this receptor: Because the study included a small number of donors, the genetic and exposure-history diversity represented was limited. Naive subsets generally had larger estimated clonotype richness than memory subsets did. About 5% of naive CD4, 3.5% of naive CD8, about 2.1% of memory CD4, and 0.35% to 0.5% of memory CD8 clonotypes were shared across several donors. Sampling was limited to blood, and TCR repertoires in tissue likely differ from TCR repertoires in blood. Based on pairwise subsampling, the degree of clonotype sharing among donors was expected to be affected by sequencing depth. Compared with non-shared clonotypes, the clonotypes found in all four sorted-subset donors had higher generation probabilities. Rarefaction of sorted-subset datasets indicated incomplete sequencing despite the large sequencing depth.

Healthy HIV-negative adults with no recently reported acute infections or vaccinations were included as donors. Every donor was a Caucasian adult residing in Nashville, Tennessee, USA. CD4+ T cells were enriched through magnetic negative selection, after which naive cells were positively selected on CD45RA and the remaining negative fraction served as the memory subset. After blood collection by leukapheresis, PBMCs were isolated using Ficoll-Histopaque density gradient centrifugation and then cryopreserved in the vapor phase of liquid nitrogen. Analytical flow cytometry was used to check the purity and quantity of each magnetically sorted T cell population. Genomic DNA was isolated from every sorted fraction and measured by UV absorbance on a Nanodrop 2000c. Using the deep immunoSEQ assay, multiplex PCR amplified TCR CDR3 regions from genomic DNA. Extracted genomic DNA from each cell subset was distributed evenly across all wells of several immunoSEQ 96-well plates, and each plate was treated as a replicate. For sorted subsets, about 220 ng of genomic DNA, equivalent to 30,000 or so T cell genomes, went into each replicate PCR. Purified libraries were measured with a Qubit 3.0 fluorometer, size-checked on a Bioanalyzer 2100, and measured again with the KAPA Library Quantification kit. Every immunoSEQ 96-well plate was sequenced on a separate single-read 150-cycle Illumina NextSeq 550 flow cell. Per the original workflow: Because the immunoSEQ output held only junctional sequences and lacked quality scores, the filtering could not match the filtering applied to full-length reads. To assign V/J genes and CDR3, sequences were annotated using PyIR, a Python wrapper for IgBLAST v1.9, with IMGT germline references. Reads with weak V/J assignments (E-value above 1e-6), missing CDR3, stop codons, out-of-frame junctions, or ambiguous translated residues were removed. V3J clonotypes were defined as sequences sharing an identical inferred V gene, J gene, and CDR3 amino acid sequence. Percentage overlap between repertoires was computed as shared unique clonotypes divided by the size of the smaller repertoire. Three approaches were used to assess repertoire richness: RTK rarefaction, the Chao1 estimator, and Recon v2.1 estimates of unobserved clonotypes. Generation probabilities for all TCRbeta clonotypes obtained by the gDNA method from a few donors were computed using OLGA. As stored in TCRdb, this immuneACCESS dataset retains in-frame rearrangements with V and J assigned. A fraction of the clones does not appear; measured against another copy, unresolved V genes explain less than half of the discrepancy, and the remainder lacks a known reason. Clonal size and the V and J genes are those of that table, whereas D and trimming came from the DNA. The table for this sample lists roughly 2.5 million clones; around 90% of them were counted only once. The top ten constitute 0.11% to 0.15% of the sample.

As to this clone: No antigen is known for it. Base qualities are missing; no much larger clone stands one base away.

Including the terminal cysteine and phenylalanine, the CDR3 comprises 14 residues. Of all the DNA, just the CDR3 is kept, 42 bases in frame from base 1. Relative to germline, V is 6 bases shorter and J is 4 bases shorter, with 13 bases between their ends. From the germline V gene, CDR1 is MDHEN and CDR2 is SYDVKM. The rearrangement combines TRBV28 with TRBJ1-3; a weak D assignment points to TRBD1 (6 bases agree). The source is a man aged 18 to 29 in good health. The sequenced sample was naive CD4+ T cells sorted from blood. The cell subset or site label for this specimen denotes: CD45RA+ positively selected. The CDR3 reads CASSRGGLGNTIYF. The sequenced DNA: TGTGCCAGCAGCCGCGGGGGGCTCGGAAACACCATATATTTT.